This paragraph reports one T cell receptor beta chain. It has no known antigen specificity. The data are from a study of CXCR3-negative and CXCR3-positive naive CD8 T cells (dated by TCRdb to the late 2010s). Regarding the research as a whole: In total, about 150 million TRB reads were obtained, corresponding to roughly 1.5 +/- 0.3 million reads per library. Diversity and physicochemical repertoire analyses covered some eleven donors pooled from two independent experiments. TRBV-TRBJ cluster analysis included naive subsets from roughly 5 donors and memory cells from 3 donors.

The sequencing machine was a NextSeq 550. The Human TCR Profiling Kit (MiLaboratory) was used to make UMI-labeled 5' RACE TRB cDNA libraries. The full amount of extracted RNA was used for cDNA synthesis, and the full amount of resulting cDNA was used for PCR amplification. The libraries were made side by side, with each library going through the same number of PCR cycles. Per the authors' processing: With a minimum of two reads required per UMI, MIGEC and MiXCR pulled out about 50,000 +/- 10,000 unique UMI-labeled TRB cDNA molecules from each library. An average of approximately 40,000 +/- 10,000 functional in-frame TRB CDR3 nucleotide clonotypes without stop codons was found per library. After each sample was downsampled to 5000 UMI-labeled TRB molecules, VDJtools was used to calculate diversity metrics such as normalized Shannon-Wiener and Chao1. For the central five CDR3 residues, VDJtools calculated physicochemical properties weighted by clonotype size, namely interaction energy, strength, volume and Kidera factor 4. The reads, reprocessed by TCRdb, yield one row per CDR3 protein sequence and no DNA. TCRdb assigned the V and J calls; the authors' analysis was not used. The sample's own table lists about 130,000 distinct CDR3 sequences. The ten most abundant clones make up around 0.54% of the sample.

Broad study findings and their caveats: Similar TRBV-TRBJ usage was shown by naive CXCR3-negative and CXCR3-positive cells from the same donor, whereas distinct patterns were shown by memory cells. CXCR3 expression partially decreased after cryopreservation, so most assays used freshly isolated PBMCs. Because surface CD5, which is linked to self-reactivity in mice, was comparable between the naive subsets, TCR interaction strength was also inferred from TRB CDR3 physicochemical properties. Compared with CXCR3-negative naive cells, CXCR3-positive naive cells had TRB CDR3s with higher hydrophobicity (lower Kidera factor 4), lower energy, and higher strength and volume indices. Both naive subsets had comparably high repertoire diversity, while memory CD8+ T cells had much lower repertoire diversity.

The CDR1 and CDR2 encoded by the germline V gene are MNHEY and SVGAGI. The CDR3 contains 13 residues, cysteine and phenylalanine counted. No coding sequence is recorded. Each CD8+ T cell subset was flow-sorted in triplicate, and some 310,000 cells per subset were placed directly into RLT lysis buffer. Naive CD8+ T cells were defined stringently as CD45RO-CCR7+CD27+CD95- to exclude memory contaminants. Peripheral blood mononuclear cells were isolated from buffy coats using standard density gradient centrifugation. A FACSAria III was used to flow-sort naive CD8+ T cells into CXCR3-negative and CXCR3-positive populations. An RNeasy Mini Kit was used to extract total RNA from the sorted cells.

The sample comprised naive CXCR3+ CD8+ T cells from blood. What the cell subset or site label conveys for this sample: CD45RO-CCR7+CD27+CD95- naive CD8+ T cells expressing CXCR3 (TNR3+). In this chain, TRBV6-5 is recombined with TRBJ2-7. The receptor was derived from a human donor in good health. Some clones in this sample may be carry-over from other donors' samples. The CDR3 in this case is CASSYSPVYEQYF.